This T cell receptor (beta chain) was recovered during a study of cytomegalovirus exposure and HLA in healthy donors (dated by TCRdb to about 2017). Notes on the research overall: An earlier analysis of roughly 570 of the donors reported approximately 280 Gb of sequence data and some 110 million unique TCR beta sequences obtained from about 200 million T cells. About 280 gigabases of sequencing data and around 88 million unique TCR sequences made up an early release that covered nearly 650 HLA-typed donors. The genetic ancestry cluster associated with self-reported Caucasian donors included 65% to 90% of the roughly 380 genotyped donors. The study was designed to test whether signatures of past pathogen exposure could be identified by cataloging public T cell receptors. Using immunosequencing, the study profiled T cell repertoires from some 670 subjects and related those repertoires to cytomegalovirus serostatus. Besides the first cohort of around 700 subjects, a separate validation cohort made up of 95 to 150 different subjects was used. To predict cytomegalovirus infection status, the study brought together high-throughput TCR immunosequencing, statistical association of individual TCRs with disease status, and machine learning. A later analysis re-analyzed previously published TCR beta repertoires from about 730 donors and added high-resolution HLA genotyping to study TCR occurrence patterns. The later analysis used no new phenotypic data to find candidate immune exposures, relying instead on TCR beta sequences and their occurrence across donors. In an earlier analysis of a few hundred of the donors, high-throughput TCR beta sequencing was used to judge whether each TCR beta V gene segment behaved as functional or pseudogenic. Alongside the repertoire data, information on donor age, sex, ethnicity and CMV serostatus was compiled. Genome-wide SNP genotypes for about 65% of the 666 donors were used in a later genetic analysis, which treated that subset as a discovery cohort. Every discovery cohort repertoire had been produced on one sequencing platform. HLA typing included class I and class II loci at four-digit resolution. The number of donors typed differed by locus, with roughly 629-640 for A, B, C, DRB1 and DQB1, around 500 for DQA1, approximately 580 for DPA1, and 472 for DPB1. Five DR-DQ haplotypes were treated as single units for association and clustering because of strong linkage in the cohort. Among a few hundred genotyped donors of the cohort, an average of 235,054 unique TCR beta nucleotide sequences were sequenced per donor, roughly 20% of them non-productive. The paper as a whole reports these results and caveats: In a later analysis, HLA-associated TCR beta chains were found to be more clonally expanded and to have lower generation probabilities than equally common non-associated chains. Broadly in line with IMGT annotations, most TCR beta V segments showed up in productive rearrangements about 90% or about 30% of the time in an earlier analysis of 450 to 750 of the donors. A later analysis found that TCR association rates varied across HLA loci, with DRB1 alleles showing the most associated TCRs and HLA-C alleles the fewest. According to the authors, the approach could potentially be generalized to other disease states and immunological phenotypes. In vitro tests confirmed that three of the cytomegalovirus-associated TCR beta chains recognize cytomegalovirus antigens. When HLA alleles, especially DR and DQ, strongly co-occurred, attributing TCR associations to individual alleles was difficult. The cohort was sequenced for TCR beta chains only, and without alpha or paired-chain data the features that could be detected were limited. A later genetic analysis reported fewer N-insertions in productive TCRs among donors in an Asian-associated ancestry cluster than the roughly 700-donor mean. The classifier was reported to diagnose cytomegalovirus status with high specificity and sensitivity in both the original and validation cohorts. Over 15 rarely observed V segments, including chromosome 9 orphons, were excluded from the earlier analysis of several hundred of the donors because counts were too low. Because the 87-base-pair reads could not distinguish some IMGT-functional V segments, including TRBV6-2 and TRBV6-3, those segments were excluded. Linkage disequilibrium might explain the correlated functional status among segregating V segments, but an unknown experimental factor could not be excluded. Several of the top co-occurrence clusters appeared to be linked to parvovirus B19, influenza, CMV and Epstein-Barr virus, according to a later analysis. A later genetic analysis associated a missense DCLRE1C variant with V-gene and J-gene trimming of TCR beta chains, and an independent cohort replicated the association. The presence/absence analyses assumed that sequencing depth was roughly uniform across donors, and that assumption may not be true. A group of highly shared sequence variants was considered likely to be a technical artifact of the sequencing pipeline. In a later analysis, most CMV-associated TCR beta chains were found to appear HLA-restricted, with HLA associations seemingly driven largely by CMV exposure. A further reported finding was that TCR beta sequences accurately predicted the HLA-A and HLA-B alleles for most subjects in the first cohort. CMV serostatus was the only immune exposure information available for the cohort. Specific HLA alleles were associated with 15,000 to 20,000 TCR beta sequences at a false discovery rate of 0.05 in a later analysis. In the study, 150 to 200 TCR beta chains were listed as associated with cytomegalovirus. HLA typing was unavailable for some donors at each locus, so association tests used only the typed subset. Most TCR sequences were observed very rarely across donors, whereas some public TCRs were present in many individuals.

Libraries were made using the immunoSEQ multiplex PCR assay. For the multiplex PCR, a mixture combining 60 forward primers for TCR Vbeta segments and 13 reverse primers for TCR Jbeta segments was used. Amplification of the CDR3 region of rearranged TCR beta genes was performed with a multiplex PCR assay on genomic DNA. Amplified TCR beta libraries were sequenced as 87-base-pair reads on the Illumina HiSeq System. The study's own analysis went as follows. In a later analysis, tens of millions of unique TCR beta chains were counted across the 500 to 700 repertoires, and approximately 11 million of these chains were shared by at least two donors. Raw reads were error-corrected and collapsed into unique sequences with a nearest-neighbor algorithm that merged closely related sequences to remove PCR and sequencing errors. V, D and J gene segments were assigned by aligning CDR3 sequences to IMGT reference sequences. For a sequence to be retained, at least a six-nucleotide match to both a V gene segment and a J gene segment was required. A rearrangement counted as productive if the CDR3 had no stop codons and remained in frame with V and J, and every other rearrangement counted as non-productive. CDR3 was defined by IMGT convention, running from the second conserved V-encoded cysteine to the conserved J-encoded phenylalanine. The earlier analysis of 500 to 600 of the donors excluded sequences that lacked an unambiguous match to a single V gene segment. In an earlier analysis of 587 of the donors, V segments were called functional above 56.7% productive rearrangements and were called segregating when the between-donor standard deviation exceeded 5%. A statistical classification framework was built to diagnose cytomegalovirus status from the catalog of TCR beta chain sequences. A later analysis assigned V and J genes by comparing TCR nucleotide sequences with IMGT/GENE-DB human TR gene sequences. The TCRdist pipeline was used in a later analysis to assign CDR3 sequences and most-parsimonious VDJ recombination scenarios. In a later analysis, each TCR beta chain was defined by its CDR3 amino acid sequence together with its V-gene family, and reads without a unique V-gene family were excluded. In a later analysis, around 650 highly shared, low-generation-probability nucleotide sequences were removed to address suspected cross-contamination and a sequencing artifact. For each public chain, a later analysis derived a clonal expansion index from normalized ranks of inferred template counts within each repertoire. Generation probabilities in a later analysis came from a VDJ recombination model fitted to out-of-frame rearrangements, and those results were checked against IGoR. In a later analysis, TCR-TCR, TCR-HLA and TCR-CMV co-occurrence was scored with hypergeometric tests, and a repertoire-size bias correction was applied to TCR pairs. A later analysis estimated false discovery rates by permuting HLA or CMV assignments 20 times. A later analysis grouped co-occurring TCRs with DBSCAN, adding TCRdist sequence similarity when clustering within HLA-allele-positive subsets. Repertoires with fewer than 30,000 or more than 120,000 public chains, plus five repertoires with anomalous nucleotide sharing, were excluded from co-occurrence clustering. The source is immuneACCESS, and TCRdb retained only in-frame sequences with V and J called. Part of the clones is not carried over; for the studies checked, unresolved V genes explain less than half of this, and the remainder is unexplained. The V and J calls and the clone size are those of that table, but D and trimming were determined from the DNA. Here the sample has 100,000 to 150,000 clones; over 70% occur a single time. Around 2% of the sample is held by the ten biggest clonotypes.

The cohort comprised more than 550 healthy bone marrow donors. At the time of sampling, all cohort members were nominally healthy, though unrecorded immune exposures were likely present. The donor tested CMV seronegative and was one of the 352 seronegative cohort members. A peripheral blood sample was provided by each donor, and peripheral blood mononuclear cells were used for TCR beta sequencing. Genomic DNA extraction from the blood cell samples was performed with the Qiagen DNeasy Blood Extraction Kit. The CDR3 sequence holds 12 residues, the cysteine and phenylalanine included. The retained sequence is limited to the CDR3, 36 bases, with the frame set at the first base. V is shortened by 1 base, J by 12 bases, and the region joining them spans 11 bases. CDR1 and CDR2 are read off the germline V gene as SGHVS and FQNEAQ. This clone was recorded only once. Its target antigen remains unknown. Per-nucleotide qualities are absent, and no much larger clonotype sits a single base away.

Recombination connected TRBV7-8 to TRBJ2-3; TRBD2 might be the D gene, on 5 matching bases. The TCR sequence derives from a woman aged 40 to 50 in good health and CMV-seronegative. The sample consisted of PBMCs. At the DNA level, the sequence is TGTGCCAGCAGCTTAGGTTTCCGGGGACAGTATTTT. This sequence encodes CASSLGFRGQYF.